A selection of T cell receptor beta chains follows, all from one sample in a study of blood T cell repertoires in COVID-19. Produced via immunoSEQ multiplex PCR; TCRdb's table is partial and in-frame only. The sample contains more than 200,000 clones, roughly 85% of which appear only once. Sequenced input: peripheral blood. The receptors were gathered from a man between 18 and 29 years old with active or convalescent COVID-19. CDR3s include the opening cysteine and the closing phenylalanine or tryptophan. The order of the fields is clone size, J gene, V gene, D gene, CDR3 protein, CDR3 DNA. D genes are given only for firm matches. Clone sizes are given selectively: once, few, many, or a class where the clone is expanded.

.	TRBJ2-5	TRBV4-2	.	CASSPLAEGETQYF	TGTGCCAGCAGCCCCTTAGCGGAGGGCGAGACCCAGTACTTC
.	TRBJ2-5	TRBV9	.	CASSDRARTNQETQYF	TGTGCCAGCAGCGACAGGGCCCGAACCAACCAAGAGACCCAGTACTTC
.	TRBJ1-6	TRBV7-2	TRBD1	CASSLKRTGVSPLHF	TGTGCCAGCAGCTTGAAGAGGACAGGGGTTTCACCCCTCCACTTT
.	TRBJ2-1	TRBV28	.	CASRDSSYNEQFF	TGTGCCAGCAGGGACAGCTCCTACAATGAGCAGTTCTTC
.	TRBJ1-2	TRBV19	TRBD1	CASRGGWDRDGYTF	TGTGCCAGTAGGGGGGGATGGGACAGGGATGGCTACACCTTC
.	TRBJ1-2	TRBV27	.	CASSLRAGFGYTF	TGTGCCAGCAGTTTAAGGGCGGGTTTTGGCTACACCTTC
.	TRBJ2-7	TRBV6-5	TRBD2	CASYTAGSYEQYF	TGTGCCAGCTACACAGCGGGGTCCTACGAGCAGTACTTC
.	TRBJ2-3	TRBV20-1	TRBD2	CSASASGSYDTQYF	TGCAGTGCTAGTGCTAGCGGGAGTTATGATACGCAGTATTTT
.	TRBJ2-3	TRBV11-1	.	CASSRSSVSTDTQYF	TGTGCCAGCAGCCGATCTAGCGTTTCAACAGATACGCAGTATTTT
.	TRBJ2-3	TRBV28	.	CASSSSREGYDTQYF	.
.	TRBJ1-1	TRBV7-8	TRBD1	CASSLGQMNTEAFF	TGTGCCAGCAGCTTGGGACAGATGAACACTGAAGCTTTCTTT
.	TRBJ1-1	TRBV5-1	TRBD1	CASSPPGQGNTEAFF	TGCGCCAGCAGCCCCCCTGGACAGGGGAACACTGAAGCTTTCTTT
.	TRBJ1-2	TRBV9	.	CASSLWTFGYTF	TGTGCCAGCAGCCTTTGGACTTTTGGCTACACCTTC
once	TRBJ1-1	TRBV5-5	.	CASSFEPLSSNTEAFF	TGTGCCAGCAGTTTCGAGCCACTATCCTCGAACACTGAAGCTTTCTTT
few	TRBJ2-7	TRBV27	.	CASSSLVLRSYEQYF	TGTGCCAGCAGTTCCCTAGTCCTACGTTCCTACGAGCAGTACTTC
.	TRBJ2-7	TRBV19	TRBD1	CASSYRGPYEQYF	TGTGCCAGTTCTTACAGGGGGCCCTACGAGCAGTACTTC
.	TRBJ1-2	TRBV11-3	.	CASSRLQYPRGDYGYTF	TGTGCCAGCAGCCGCCTCCAATACCCCAGGGGCGACTATGGCTACACCTTC
.	TRBJ1-5	TRBV10-2	.	CASRSGARNQPQHF	TGCGCCAGCAGGTCAGGGGCGAGGAATCAGCCCCAGCATTTT
once	TRBJ1-2	TRBV10-3	.	CAISTAFYGYTF	TGTGCCATCAGTACAGCTTTCTATGGCTACACCTTC
.	TRBJ2-1	TRBV2	.	CASSYRAWEQFF	TGTGCCAGCAGTTACAGGGCCTGGGAGCAGTTCTTC
.	TRBJ2-3	TRBV11-2	TRBD1	CASSSRGWAQYF	TGTGCCAGCAGCTCCAGGGGGTGGGCGCAGTATTTT
.	TRBJ2-1	TRBV6-6	TRBD2	CASVAGLQGEQFF	TGTGCCAGCGTAGCGGGGCTCCAGGGGGAGCAGTTCTTC
.	TRBJ2-7	TRBV3-1/TRBV3-2	.	CASSPSGGPTYEQYF	TGTGCCAGCAGCCCTTCCGGGGGGCCGACCTACGAGCAGTACTTC
.	TRBJ1-5	TRBV10-2	.	CASSESGGGNQPQHF	TGCGCCAGCAGTGAGTCGGGCGGGGGAAATCAGCCCCAGCATTTT
.	TRBJ2-1	TRBV19	TRBD2	CASSIWAGGSEQFF	TGTGCCAGTAGTATATGGGCGGGAGGGAGTGAGCAGTTCTTC
.	TRBJ1-1	TRBV30	.	CAWTRAGAFGGEAFF	TGTGCCTGGACAAGAGCGGGGGCCTTCGGGGGTGAAGCTTTCTTT
.	TRBJ2-7	TRBV9	TRBD2	CASSGSGGAYEQYF	TGTGCCAGCAGCGGTAGCGGGGGTGCCTACGAGCAGTACTTC
.	TRBJ2-1	TRBV11-2	TRBD2	CASSQAPGGKNEQFF	TGTGCCAGCAGCCAAGCACCGGGGGGGAAGAATGAGCAGTTCTTC
.	TRBJ2-1	TRBV5-6	TRBD2	CASSLAGLGMANEQFF	TGTGCCAGCAGCTTGGCGGGACTAGGAATGGCCAATGAGCAGTTCTTC
.	TRBJ1-6	TRBV27	TRBD1	CASSSGQVRAAPLHF	TGTGCCAGCAGTTCCGGACAGGTTCGAGCGGCACCCCTCCACTTT
.	TRBJ2-1	TRBV4-3	TRBD2	CASSHVPVETSAIYNEQFF	TGCGCCAGCAGCCATGTCCCCGTTGAGACTAGCGCGATTTACAATGAGCAGTTCTTC
.	TRBJ2-3	TRBV18	TRBD1	CASSPRTGQGTDTQYF	TGTGCCAGCTCACCAAGAACGGGACAGGGCACAGATACGCAGTATTTT
.	TRBJ1-4	TRBV28	TRBD1	CASSLMAGQGNEKLFF	TGTGCCAGCAGTTTAATGGCCGGACAGGGGAATGAAAAACTGTTTTTT
.	TRBJ1-1	TRBV5-4	.	CASSPTLDAGGNTEAFF	TGTGCCAGCAGCCCCACTTTGGACGCGGGCGGGAACACTGAAGCTTTCTTT
few	TRBJ1-1	TRBV20-1	TRBD1	CSASGQAEAFF	TGCAGTGCTAGTGGACAGGCCGAAGCTTTCTTT
.	TRBJ2-7	TRBV28	.	CASSLSATGYEQYF	TGTGCCAGCAGTCTAAGCGCGACGGGCTACGAGCAGTACTTC
once	TRBJ2-1	TRBV4-3	.	CASSQELYNEQFF	TGCGCCAGCAGCCAAGAACTCTACAATGAGCAGTTCTTC
once	TRBJ2-7	TRBV4-3	.	CASSPDRSSYEQYF	TGCGCCAGCAGCCCAGACAGGTCCAGCTACGAGCAGTACTTC
.	TRBJ2-7	TRBV5-4	TRBD1	CASSPGTGSYEQYF	TGTGCCAGCAGCCCAGGGACAGGCTCCTACGAGCAGTACTTC
.	TRBJ2-1	TRBV29-1	TRBD2	CSVVWSWAASGRALDNEQFF	TGCAGCGTTGTTTGGTCATGGGCGGCGAGCGGGAGGGCCCTCGACAATGAGCAGTTCTTC
.	TRBJ2-1	TRBV7-8	TRBD2	CASSLVGRTSSYNEQFF	TGTGCCAGCAGCTTAGTGGGACGGACTAGCTCCTACAATGAGCAGTTCTTC
.	TRBJ1-1	TRBV30	TRBD1	CAWEQGGTEAFF	TGTGCCTGGGAACAGGGGGGGACTGAAGCTTTCTTT
.	TRBJ2-1	TRBV9	TRBD2	CASSVLSGRANEQFF	TGTGCCAGCAGCGTATTAAGCGGGAGGGCAAATGAGCAGTTCTTC
once	TRBJ1-6	TRBV11-2	TRBD1	CASSSETGLFNSPLHF	TGTGCCAGCAGCTCGGAGACAGGGTTGTTTAATTCACCCCTCCACTTT
.	TRBJ1-1	TRBV7-9	TRBD1	CASSVNTGGGTEAFF	TGTGCCAGCAGCGTAAATACAGGGGGCGGGACTGAAGCTTTCTTT
.	TRBJ1-1	TRBV7-9	TRBD1	CASSLGTGGIYDTEAFF	TGTGCCAGCAGCTTAGGGACAGGGGGAATTTACGACACTGAAGCTTTCTTT
.	TRBJ2-5	TRBV19	TRBD2	CASNPHSSRGGSETQYF	TGTGCCAGTAACCCGCACAGCTCGCGGGGGGGCAGCGAGACCCAGTACTTC
.	TRBJ1-2	TRBV30	.	CAWISNRVYGYTF	TGTGCCTGGATATCGAACAGGGTCTATGGCTACACCTTC
.	TRBJ2-7	TRBV20-1	.	CSAMRDYEQYF	TGCAGTGCTATGCGGGACTACGAGCAGTACTTC
.	TRBJ2-7	TRBV9	TRBD2	CASSAHGAGGIYEQYF	TGTGCCAGCAGCGCCCACGGGGCGGGAGGGATTTACGAGCAGTACTTC
.	TRBJ2-1	TRBV27	TRBD2	CASSLFRASGSSNEQFF	TGTGCCAGCAGTTTGTTTCGGGCTAGCGGGAGTTCGAATGAGCAGTTCTTC
.	TRBJ1-2	TRBV29-1	.	CSVGRENYGYTF	TGCAGCGTGGGGAGGGAAAACTATGGCTACACCTTC
.	TRBJ1-5	TRBV6-2/TRBV6-3	TRBD1	CASSYSGTGANQPQHF	TGTGCCAGCAGTTACTCCGGGACAGGGGCAAATCAGCCCCAGCATTTT
.	TRBJ1-1	TRBV5-8	TRBD1	CASSSLTGARNTEAFF	TGTGCCAGCAGCTCACTGACAGGGGCAAGGAACACTGAAGCTTTCTTT
.	TRBJ1-3	TRBV30	.	CAWNEDTIYF	TGTGCCTGGAATGAGGACACCATATATTTT
.	TRBJ1-5	TRBV28	TRBD1	CASRESGQGVYNQPQHF	TGTGCCAGCAGGGAATCGGGACAGGGGGTGTACAATCAGCCCCAGCATTTT
.	TRBJ2-3	TRBV9	TRBD2	CASSPRLAGGREDTQYF	TGTGCCAGCAGCCCTCGACTAGCGGGGGGGCGGGAAGATACGCAGTATTTT
.	TRBJ2-7	TRBV5-1	TRBD2	CASSQGLAGSHEQYF	TGCGCCAGCAGCCAAGGACTAGCAGGGTCCCACGAGCAGTACTTC
.	TRBJ2-1	TRBV5-1	TRBD2	CASTAGGRAYNEQFF	TGCGCCAGCACAGCGGGGGGAAGAGCCTACAATGAGCAGTTCTTC